These 16 T cell receptor beta chains came from one sample sequenced in a study of tumor-infiltrating lymphocytes in primary liver carcinoma. cDNA specific to TCR beta was made from around 530 ng of total RNA, with a constant-region primer employed for priming. Libraries covering TCR beta were generated through three nested multiplex PCR rounds (using a slightly modified ARM-PCR). Two initial PCR rounds of around 10 cycles each paired TRBV1-TRBV30 forward primers with a C-beta reverse primer. TCRdb reprocessed the multiplex PCR reads via MiXCR and lists one record per CDR3 protein. The sample lists some 190,000 distinct CDR3 sequences, roughly three fifths occurring once. Germline DNA was also extracted, while the blood RNA originated from unsorted whole blood. Sequencing was carried out using peripheral blood. These receptor sequences come from a man aged 35-49 years with primary liver carcinoma and hepatitis B virus infection.

This clonotype came up a few times. The rearrangement joins TRBV7-8 to TRBJ1-4; D gene ambiguous. The CDR3 loop spans 14 amino acids. Deletions cut 9 bases from V and 6 bases from J, with 17 bases between. Germline V lookup: CDR1 SGHVS, CDR2 FQNEAQ. This CDR3 is CASSPPADDEKLFF. As DNA, the CDR3 is TGTGCCAGTAGCCCTCCGGCAGACGATGAAAAACTGTTTTTT. The full variable domain, with the rest looked up from reference TRBV7-8 and TRBJ1-4, is GAGVSQSPRYKVAKRGQDVALRCDPISGHVSLFWYQQALGQGPEFLTYFQNEAQLDKSGLPSDRFFAERPEGSVSTLKIQRTQQEDSAVYLCASSPPADDEKLFFGSGTQLSVL.

The rearrangement links TRBV4-2 to TRBJ1-1; TRBD1 might be the D (6 bases). The germline V gene has CDR1 LGHNA and CDR2 YNFKEQ. Deletions cut 5 bases from V and 1 base from J, with 14 bases between. This CDR3 is built from 15 residues. CDR3 DNA sequence: TGTGCCAGCAGCTCACGGAGGGGGGAGAACACTGAAGCTTTCTTT. Protein product: CASSSRRGENTEAFF.

On this clonotype itself: Given a much more abundant clone one base away, this may be a read error. This chain uses TRBV12-3 or TRBV12-4 with TRBJ2-1; D is undetermined. The CDR3 runs to 13 residues. The CDR3 nucleotides read TGTACCAGTAAATTAGGTCCCTACAATGAGCAGTTCTTC. It encodes CTSKLGPYNEQFF.

Regarding this clonotype: A read error is possible here, since a much larger clone lies one base away. The chain employs TRBV11-2 and TRBJ2-7; TRBD2 aligns across 7 bases. The CDR3 consists of 15 residues. V was pared by 5 bases and J by 2 bases, with 9 bases of the junction left unmatched. Germline values: CDR1 SGHAT, CDR2 FQNNGV. The CDR3 loop is CASSPGVGGAYEQYF. The CDR3 DNA sequence: TGTGCCAGCAGCCCCGGAGTGGGAGGGGCCTACGAGCAGTACTTC. Full variable domain (rest looked up from reference TRBV11-2 and TRBJ2-7): EAGVAQSPRYKIIEKRQSVAFWCNPISGHATLYWYQQILGQGPKLLIQFQNNGVVDDSQLPKDRFSAERLKGVDSTLKIQPAKLEDSAVYLCASSPGVGGAYEQYFGPGTRLTVT.

This clonotype was seen a few times. The chain combines TRBV6-6 with TRBJ2-7; TRBD1 matches at 10 bases. The V and J ends lost 2 bases and 2 bases, in that order; junction bases with no gene match: 6. The germline V gene encodes CDR1 MNHNY and CDR2 SVGAGI (reference sequence). The CDR3 spans 16 residues. CDR3 loop: CASSYIGTGAPYEQYF. CDR3 bases: TGTGCCAGCAGTTACATAGGGACAGGGGCCCCCTACGAGCAGTACTTC.

J is TRBJ2-3 and V is TRBV14; the match to TRBD2 covers 7 bases. The ends lost 4 bases at V and 0 bases at J; junction bases unmatched: 7. The CDR3 has 16 residues. Germline CDR1 is SGHDN and CDR2 is FVKESK. This chain's CDR3 is CASSLGTRGSTDTQYF. CDR3 in DNA: TGTGCCAGCAGCCTCGGGACGCGGGGGAGCACAGATACGCAGTATTTT.

This CDR3 is CASSFLAPRDPLGYTF. The CDR3 DNA reads as TGTGCCAGCAGCTTTTTAGCGCCTCGGGATCCCCTTGGCTACACCTTC. This sequence joins TRBV7-9 and TRBJ1-2; D gene unclear. The V gene's germline CDR1 is SEHNR and CDR2 FQNEAQ (reference sequence). The CDR3 covers 16 residues. V lost 3 bases and J 7 bases, leaving 21 bases between the germline ends.

Notes on this clonotype: The CDR3 end shows no conserved phenylalanine or tryptophan, and so a read error is likely. The genes are TRBV13 and TRBJ2-7, with 7 bases aligning to TRBD2. This CDR3 has 15 residues. After removal of 2 bases from V and 2 bases from J, the junction contained 6 bases not matched to a gene. Germline V gene data show CDR1 as PRHDT and CDR2 as FYEKMQ (reference sequence). The CDR3, as DNA: TGTGCCAGCAGCTTAAGACTAGCCGGTACCTACGAGCAGTACCTT. Its translation is CASSLRLAGTYEQYL.

V usage is TRBV6-5 and J usage is TRBJ1-2; 10 bases fit TRBD1. Germline loops: CDR1 MNHEY, CDR2 SVGAGI. Unmatched junction bases numbered 14, after V lost 5 bases and J lost 8 bases. The CDR3 covers 16 residues. The CDR3 region is CASSTGTGDTISGYTF. The CDR3 DNA sequence: TGTGCCAGCAGTACCGGGACAGGGGACACTATTTCCGGCTACACCTTC.

The chain links TRBV29-1 to TRBJ2-7; 10 nucleotides line up with TRBD1. There are 16 residues in the CDR3. Trimming took 8 bases from V and 7 from J; bases not matched to a gene: 20. Germline V gene lookup returns CDR1 SQVTM and CDR2 ANQGSEA. The CDR3 region has the DNA TGCAGCTTTCTCATCCCGGGACAGGGGCGGAGAGGGGAGCAGTACTTC. Amino acids: CSFLIPGQGRRGEQYF.

Points on this clonotype: An end of the junction differs from the germline gene, which may be a read error. The DNA of the CDR3 is TGTGTCAGCAGGCGGACGGATCAAGAGACCCAGTACTTC. Translating it yields CVSRRTDQETQYF. V usage is TRBV12-3 or TRBV12-4 and J usage is TRBJ2-5; D gene unclear. This CDR3 has 13 amino acids.

Comment on this clonotype: An end of the junction differs from the germline gene, which may be a read error. V is TRBV6-1 and J is TRBJ2-2; no firm D call. Germline CDR1 is MNHNS and CDR2 is SASEGT. CDR3 length: 15 residues. The CDR3 reads CASCEMMSGTGELFF. CDR3 nucleotides: TGTGCCAGCTGTGAAATGATGAGTGGGACCGGGGAGCTGTTTTTT.

With regard to this clonotype: The junction shows a germline mismatch at one end, possibly a read error. The rearrangement links TRBV11-2 to TRBJ1-2, with no clear D. Germline V CDR1 and CDR2: SGHAT, FQNNGV. The CDR3 totals 15 residues. CDR3 sequence: CANSYNRGQGYGYTF. The CDR3 DNA reads TGTGCCAACAGCTACAACAGAGGCCAAGGATATGGCTACACCTTC. Based on the CDR3 plus reference TRBV11-2 and TRBJ1-2, the full variable domain is EAGVAQSPRYKIIEKRQSVAFWCNPISGHATLYWYQQILGQGPKLLIQFQNNGVVDDSQLPKDRFSAERLKGVDSTLKIQPAKLEDSAVYLCANSYNRGQGYGYTFGSGTRLTVV.

This clonotype showed up just a few times. The chain uses TRBV11-1 and TRBJ2-3; D gene uncertain. The CDR3 contains 13 residues. Looked up from germline, CDR1 is SGHAT and CDR2 is FQDESV (reference sequence). Trimming pared 5 bases from V and 2 bases from J, leaving 8 bases between. The CDR3 spells CASSQGPTDTQYF. The CDR3 coding sequence is TGTGCCAGCAGCCAAGGTCCCACAGATACGCAGTATTTT.

Worth noting for this clonotype: One end of the junction does not line up with germline, which may come from a read error. The chain combines TRBV11-2 with TRBJ2-1; 14 positions agree with TRBD2. From germline, CDR1 is SGHAT and CDR2 FQNNGV. CDR3 length: 16 amino acids. DNA for the CDR3: TGTGCCAGCAACTTTAGACTAGCGGGAGGGCCGGATGAGCAATTCTTC. It codes for CASNFRLAGGPDEQFF.

In this sample, this clonotype turned up a few times. V gene TRBV14 combines with J gene TRBJ2-1; 9 positions match TRBD2. CDR1 is SGHDN, CDR2 FVKESK, per germline. J was trimmed by 6 bases and V by 1 base; bases with no gene match: 4. The CDR3 runs 15 residues. The CDR3 DNA reads TGTGCCAGCAGCCAAGGAGGGACTAGCCTCAATGAGCAGTTCTTC. Amino acid sequence: CASSQGGTSLNEQFF.